What follows is one TCR beta chain and its context. The protocol was immunoSEQ multiplex PCR, while the TCRdb copy is restricted to in-frame clones and leaves out a portion. Among around 68,000 clones listed, 87% were seen once. The CDR3 spans 16 residues. Per germline, CDR1 MDHEN and CDR2 SYDVKM. V was trimmed by 5 bases and J by 5 bases, leaving 16 bases between them. The sample belongs to a study of OX40 agonist ivuxolimab in advanced cancers. As for the study in general: The dose-escalation cohort was approximately 81% male, with a mean age of approximately 61 years, ranging about 20 to 79.

Sampling of blood occurred at baseline, cycle 4 day 1, and cycle 7 day 1. The chain links TRBV28 to TRBJ1-6; TRBD1 is a possible D gene (6 bases). The sequence derives from an adult with an advanced solid tumor such as melanoma, head and neck, liver or kidney cancer. The sequencing here drew on CD4+ or CD8+ T cells sorted from blood, taken in a trial of the OX40 agonist ivuxolimab. CDR3 sequence (DNA): TGTGCCAGCAGTCCGAGGGGGACCGGCAATAATTCACCCCTCCACTTT. Protein: CASSPRGTGNNSPLHF.